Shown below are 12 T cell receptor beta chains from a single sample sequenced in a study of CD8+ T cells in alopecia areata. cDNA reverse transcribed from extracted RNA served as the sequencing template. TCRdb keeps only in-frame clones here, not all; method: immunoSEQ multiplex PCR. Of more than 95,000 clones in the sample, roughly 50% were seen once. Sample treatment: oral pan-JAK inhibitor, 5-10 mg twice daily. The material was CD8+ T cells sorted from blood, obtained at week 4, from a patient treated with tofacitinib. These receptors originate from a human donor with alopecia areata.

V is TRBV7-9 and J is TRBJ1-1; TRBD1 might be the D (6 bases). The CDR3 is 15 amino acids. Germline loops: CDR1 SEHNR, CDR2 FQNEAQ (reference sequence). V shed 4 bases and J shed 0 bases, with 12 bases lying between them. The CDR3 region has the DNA TGTGCCAGCAGCTCCCTCGGACAGTTGAACACTGAAGCTTTCTTT. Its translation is CASSSLGQLNTEAFF.

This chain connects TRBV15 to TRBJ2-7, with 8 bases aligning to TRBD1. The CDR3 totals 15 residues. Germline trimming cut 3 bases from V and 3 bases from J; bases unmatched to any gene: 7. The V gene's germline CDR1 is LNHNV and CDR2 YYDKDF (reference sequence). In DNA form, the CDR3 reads TGTGCCACCAGCAGGCCTGACGGACAGGGCTACGAGCAGTACTTC. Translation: CATSRPDGQGYEQYF. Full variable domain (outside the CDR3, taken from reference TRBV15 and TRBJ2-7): DAMVIQNPRYQVTQFGKPVTLSCSQTLNHNVMYWYQQKSSQAPKLLFHYYDKDFNNEADTPDNFQSRRPNTSFCFLDIRSPGLGDTAMYLCATSRPDGQGYEQYFGPGTRLTVT.

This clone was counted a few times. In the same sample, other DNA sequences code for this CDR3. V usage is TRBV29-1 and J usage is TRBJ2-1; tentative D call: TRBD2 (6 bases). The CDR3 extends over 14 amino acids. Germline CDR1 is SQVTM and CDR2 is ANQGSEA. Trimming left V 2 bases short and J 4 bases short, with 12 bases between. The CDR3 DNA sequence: TGCAGCGTTGAACCCAGCGGAGGGTACAATGAGCAGTTCTTC. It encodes CSVEPSGGYNEQFF.

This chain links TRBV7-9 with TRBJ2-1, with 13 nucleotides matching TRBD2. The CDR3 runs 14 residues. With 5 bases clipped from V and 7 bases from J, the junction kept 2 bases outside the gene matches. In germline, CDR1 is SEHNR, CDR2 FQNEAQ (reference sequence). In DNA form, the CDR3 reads TGTGCCAGCAGCGCGGGACTAGCGGGGAATGAGCAGTTCTTC. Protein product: CASSAGLAGNEQFF. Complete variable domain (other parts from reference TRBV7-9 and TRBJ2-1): DTGVSQNPRHKITKRGQNVTFRCDPISEHNRLYWYRQTLGQGPEFLTYFQNEAQLEKSRLLSDRFSAERPKGSFSTLEIQRTEQGDSAMYLCASSAGLAGNEQFFGPGTRLTVL.

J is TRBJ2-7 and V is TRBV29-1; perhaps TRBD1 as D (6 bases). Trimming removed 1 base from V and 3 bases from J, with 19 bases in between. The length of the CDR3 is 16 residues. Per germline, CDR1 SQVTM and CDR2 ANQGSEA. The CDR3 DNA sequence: TGCAGCGTTGAAGGTAAACAGGGAGTTTCTCACTACGAGCAGTACTTC. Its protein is CSVEGKQGVSHYEQYF.

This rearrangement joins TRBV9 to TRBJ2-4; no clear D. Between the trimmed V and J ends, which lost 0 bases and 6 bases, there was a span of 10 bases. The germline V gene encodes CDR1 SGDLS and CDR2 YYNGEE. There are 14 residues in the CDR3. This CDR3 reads CASSVAIGVNIQYF. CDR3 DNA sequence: TGTGCCAGCAGCGTAGCCATTGGGGTAAACATTCAGTACTTC.

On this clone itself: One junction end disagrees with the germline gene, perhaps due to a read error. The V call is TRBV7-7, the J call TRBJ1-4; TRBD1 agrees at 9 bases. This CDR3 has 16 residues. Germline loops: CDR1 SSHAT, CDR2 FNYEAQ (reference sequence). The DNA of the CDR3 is TGTGCTAGCAGCTTAGGGACAGGGACAACTAATGAAAAACTGTTTTTT. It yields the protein CASSLGTGTTNEKLFF.

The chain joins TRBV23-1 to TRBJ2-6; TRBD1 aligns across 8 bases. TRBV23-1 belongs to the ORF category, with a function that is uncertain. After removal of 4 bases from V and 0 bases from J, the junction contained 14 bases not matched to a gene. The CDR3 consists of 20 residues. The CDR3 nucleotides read TGCGCCAGCAGTCCCCTTGAATCGACAGGGGTCCCCTCTGGGGCCAACGTCCTGACTTTC. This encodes CASSPLESTGVPSGANVLTF.

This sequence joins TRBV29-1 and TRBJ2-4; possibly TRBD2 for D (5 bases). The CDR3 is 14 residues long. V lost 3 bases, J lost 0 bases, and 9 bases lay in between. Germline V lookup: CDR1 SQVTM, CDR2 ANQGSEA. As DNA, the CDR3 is TGCAGCGTTGATGGGGAGTTAGCCAAAAACATTCAGTACTTC. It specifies CSVDGELAKNIQYF.

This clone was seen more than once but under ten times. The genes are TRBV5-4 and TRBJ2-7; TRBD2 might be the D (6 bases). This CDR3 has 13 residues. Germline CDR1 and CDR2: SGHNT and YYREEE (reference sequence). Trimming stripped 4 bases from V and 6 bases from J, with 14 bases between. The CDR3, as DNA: TGTGCCAGCAGCACAAGGACGGAGGGCGAGCAGTACTTC. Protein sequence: CASSTRTEGEQYF.

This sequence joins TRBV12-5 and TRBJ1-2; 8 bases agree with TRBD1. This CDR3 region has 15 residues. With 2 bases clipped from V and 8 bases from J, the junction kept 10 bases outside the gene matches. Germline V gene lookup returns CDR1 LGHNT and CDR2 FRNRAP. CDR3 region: CASGLPPGQGLGYTF. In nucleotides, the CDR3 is TGTGCTAGTGGTTTGCCCCCCGGACAGGGTCTGGGCTACACCTTC.

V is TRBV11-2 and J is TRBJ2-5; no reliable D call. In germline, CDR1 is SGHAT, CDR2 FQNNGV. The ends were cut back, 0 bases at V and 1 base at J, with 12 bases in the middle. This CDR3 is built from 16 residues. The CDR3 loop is CASSLDQWGTQETQYF. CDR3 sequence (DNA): TGTGCCAGCAGCTTAGATCAATGGGGAACCCAAGAGACCCAGTACTTC. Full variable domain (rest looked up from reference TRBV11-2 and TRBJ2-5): EAGVAQSPRYKIIEKRQSVAFWCNPISGHATLYWYQQILGQGPKLLIQFQNNGVVDDSQLPKDRFSAERLKGVDSTLKIQPAKLEDSAVYLCASSLDQWGTQETQYFGPGTRLLVL.